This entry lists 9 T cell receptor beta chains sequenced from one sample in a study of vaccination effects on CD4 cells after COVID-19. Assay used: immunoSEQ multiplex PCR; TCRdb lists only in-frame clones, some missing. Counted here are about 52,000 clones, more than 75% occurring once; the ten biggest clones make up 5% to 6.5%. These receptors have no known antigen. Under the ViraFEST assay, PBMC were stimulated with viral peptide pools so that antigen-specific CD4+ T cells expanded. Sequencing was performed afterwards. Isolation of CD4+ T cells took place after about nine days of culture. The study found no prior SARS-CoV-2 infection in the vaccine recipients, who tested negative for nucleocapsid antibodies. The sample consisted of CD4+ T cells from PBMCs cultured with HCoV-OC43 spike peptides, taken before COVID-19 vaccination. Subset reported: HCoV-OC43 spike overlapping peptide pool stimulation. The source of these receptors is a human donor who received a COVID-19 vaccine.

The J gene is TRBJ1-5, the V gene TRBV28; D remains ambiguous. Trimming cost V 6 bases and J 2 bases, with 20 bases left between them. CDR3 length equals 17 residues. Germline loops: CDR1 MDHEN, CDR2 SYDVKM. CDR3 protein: CASSPQKGSVGNQPQHF. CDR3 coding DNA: TGTGCCAGCAGCCCTCAGAAGGGATCTGTAGGCAATCAGCCCCAGCATTTT.

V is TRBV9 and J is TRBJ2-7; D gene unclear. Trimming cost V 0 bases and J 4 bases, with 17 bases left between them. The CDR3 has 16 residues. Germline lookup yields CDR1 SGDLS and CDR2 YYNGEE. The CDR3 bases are TGTGCCAGCAGCGTAGTTCTCGGAAGGGTGGAGTACGAGCAGTACGTC. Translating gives CASSVVLGRVEYEQYV.

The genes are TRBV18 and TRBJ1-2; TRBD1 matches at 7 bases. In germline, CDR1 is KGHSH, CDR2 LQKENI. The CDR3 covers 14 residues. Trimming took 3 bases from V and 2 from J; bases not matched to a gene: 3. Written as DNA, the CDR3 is TGTGCCAGCTCACCCGACAGGGAGAACTATGGCTACACCTTC. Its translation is CASSPDRENYGYTF.

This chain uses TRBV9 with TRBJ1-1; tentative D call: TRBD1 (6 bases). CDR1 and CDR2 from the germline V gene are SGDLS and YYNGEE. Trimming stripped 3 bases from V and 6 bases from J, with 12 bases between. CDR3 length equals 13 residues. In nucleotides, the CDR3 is TGTGCCAGCAGCGAAACAGGGAGGGCTGAAGCTTTCTTT. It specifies CASSETGRAEAFF.

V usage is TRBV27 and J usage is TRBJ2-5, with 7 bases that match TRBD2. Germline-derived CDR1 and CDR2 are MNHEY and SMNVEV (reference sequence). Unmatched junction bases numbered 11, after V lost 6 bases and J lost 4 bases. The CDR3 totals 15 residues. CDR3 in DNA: TGTGCCAGCAGACCCCAGACTAGCCGCGGAGAGACCCAGTACTTC. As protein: CASRPQTSRGETQYF.

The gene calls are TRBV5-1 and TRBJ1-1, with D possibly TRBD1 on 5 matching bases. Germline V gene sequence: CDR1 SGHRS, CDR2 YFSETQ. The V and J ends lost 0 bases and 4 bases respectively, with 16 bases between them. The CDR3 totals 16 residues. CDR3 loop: CASSLAGPGVGTEAFF. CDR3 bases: TGCGCCAGCAGCTTGGCCGGCCCGGGGGTGGGCACTGAAGCTTTCTTT.

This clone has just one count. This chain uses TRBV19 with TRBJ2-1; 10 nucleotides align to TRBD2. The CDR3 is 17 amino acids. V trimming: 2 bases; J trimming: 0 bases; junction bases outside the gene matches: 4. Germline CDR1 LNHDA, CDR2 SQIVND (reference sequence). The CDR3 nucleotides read TGTGCCAGTAGTATAATTCCTAGCGGGAGCTCCTACAATGAGCAGTTCTTC. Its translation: CASSIIPSGSSYNEQFF.

For the CDR3, the DNA is TGTGCCAGCAGTGAAGAGAGGTGGACAGGGTATGGAAACACCATATATTTT. This gives the protein CASSEERWTGYGNTIYF. The gene calls are TRBV6-1 and TRBJ1-3, with TRBD1 identical over 8 bases. Per germline, CDR1 MNHNS and CDR2 SASEGT. This CDR3 comprises 17 residues. V shed 1 base and J 3 bases; nucleotides not matched to a gene: 8.

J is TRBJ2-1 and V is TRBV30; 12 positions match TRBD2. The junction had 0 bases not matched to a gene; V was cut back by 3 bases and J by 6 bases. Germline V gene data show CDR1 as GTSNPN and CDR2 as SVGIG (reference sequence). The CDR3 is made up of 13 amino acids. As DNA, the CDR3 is TGTGCCTGGAGACTAGCGGGGGGCAATGAGCAGTTCTTC. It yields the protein CAWRLAGGNEQFF.